A selection of T cell receptor beta chains follows, all from one sample in a study of beta chain features in type 1 diabetes. TCRdb keeps only in-frame clones here, not all; method: immunoSEQ multiplex PCR. The data contain about 230,000 clones, roughly 9.6% of them singletons. The sequenced sample consisted of naive CD4+ T cells from blood. The receptor source for this set is a woman aged 18-29 years in good health. CDR3s include the opening cysteine and the closing phenylalanine or tryptophan. A D gene is named only where the DNA matches it firmly. The size entry is marked missing in some rows and otherwise reads once, few, many or a size class.

d_call: NA
v_call: TRBV7-2
clone_size: NA
j_call: TRBJ2-5
cdr3_aa: CASSFTGETQYF
cdr3_nt: TGTGCCAGCAGCTTCACAGGGGAGACCCAGTACTTC

d_call: NA
v_call: TRBV18
clone_size: NA
j_call: TRBJ1-5
cdr3_aa: CASSPDENQPQHF
cdr3_nt: TGTGCCAGCTCACCAGATGAGAATCAGCCCCAGCATTTT

d_call: NA
v_call: TRBV30
clone_size: NA
j_call: TRBJ1-5
cdr3_aa: CAWSVGRAGFQPQHF
cdr3_nt: TGTGCCTGGAGTGTCGGCAGGGCAGGGTTTCAGCCCCAGCATTTT

d_call: TRBD1
v_call: TRBV7-9
clone_size: NA
j_call: TRBJ2-4
cdr3_aa: CASSLATGGNIQYF
cdr3_nt: TGTGCCAGCAGCTTAGCGACAGGGGGAAACATTCAGTACTTC

d_call: TRBD1
v_call: TRBV19
clone_size: NA
j_call: TRBJ1-5
cdr3_aa: CASSMTRGQPNQPQHF
cdr3_nt: TGTGCCAGTAGTATGACCCGGGGACAGCCCAATCAGCCCCAGCATTTT

d_call: TRBD1
v_call: TRBV2
clone_size: NA
j_call: TRBJ1-2
cdr3_aa: CASSEAAGGGYTF
cdr3_nt: TGTGCCAGCAGTGAAGCCGCAGGGGGTGGCTACACCTTC

d_call: NA
v_call: TRBV19
clone_size: NA
j_call: TRBJ2-2
cdr3_aa: CASSMLVSARTGELFF
cdr3_nt: TGTGCCAGTAGTATGTTGGTATCCGCGAGGACCGGGGAGCTGTTTTTT

d_call: NA
v_call: TRBV27
clone_size: few
j_call: TRBJ2-5
cdr3_aa: CASKMVGVGQETQYF
cdr3_nt: TGTGCCAGCAAGATGGTAGGGGTCGGGCAAGAGACCCAGTACTTC

d_call: NA
v_call: TRBV2
clone_size: NA
j_call: TRBJ1-2
cdr3_aa: CASSESTANYGYTF
cdr3_nt: TGTGCCAGCAGTGAAAGCACGGCTAACTATGGCTACACCTTC

d_call: NA
v_call: TRBV11-2
clone_size: few
j_call: TRBJ2-1
cdr3_aa: CASTLPRTGLNNEQFF
cdr3_nt: TGTGCCAGCACCCTTCCCCGGACAGGACTAAACAATGAGCAGTTCTTC

d_call: NA
v_call: TRBV6-5
clone_size: few
j_call: TRBJ1-5
cdr3_aa: CASSYTREQPQHF
cdr3_nt: TGTGCCAGCAGTTACACGAGGGAACAGCCCCAGCATTTT

d_call: TRBD2
v_call: TRBV10-2
clone_size: NA
j_call: TRBJ2-2
cdr3_aa: CASKRGTQINTGELFF
cdr3_nt: TGCGCCAGCAAGCGGGGGACCCAAATAAACACCGGGGAGCTGTTTTTT

d_call: NA
v_call: TRBV6-1
clone_size: NA
j_call: TRBJ2-7
cdr3_aa: CASSSRTPPYEQYF
cdr3_nt: TGTGCCAGCAGTTCGAGGACTCCCCCCTACGAGCAGTACTTC

d_call: NA
v_call: TRBV5-1
clone_size: few
j_call: TRBJ2-6
cdr3_aa: CASSLRGYSGANVLTF
cdr3_nt: TGCGCCAGCAGCTTGCGGGGATACTCTGGGGCCAACGTCCTGACTTTC

d_call: NA
v_call: TRBV27
clone_size: NA
j_call: TRBJ2-2
cdr3_aa: CASSQLQTLNTGELFF
cdr3_nt: TGTGCCAGCAGTCAGTTACAGACCCTGAACACCGGGGAGCTGTTTTTT

d_call: TRBD1
v_call: TRBV6-1
clone_size: few
j_call: TRBJ2-1
cdr3_aa: CASSETGTGLYNEQFF
cdr3_nt: TGTGCCAGCAGTGAAACGGGGACAGGTCTTTACAATGAGCAGTTCTTC

d_call: NA
v_call: TRBV28
clone_size: few
j_call: TRBJ1-1
cdr3_aa: CASRGPRPQGAFF
cdr3_nt: TGTGCCAGCAGGGGTCCTCGGCCCCAGGGAGCTTTCTTT

d_call: TRBD1
v_call: TRBV7-3
clone_size: many
j_call: TRBJ2-1
cdr3_aa: CASSLGTGLGLGQFF
cdr3_nt: TGTGCCAGCAGCTTAGGGACAGGTTTAGGGTTAGGGCAGTTCTTC

d_call: NA
v_call: TRBV19
clone_size: few
j_call: TRBJ2-7
cdr3_aa: CASSTPRLGGRYEQYF
cdr3_nt: TGTGCCAGTAGTACCCCGCGGCTAGGGGGAAGGTACGAGCAGTACTTC

d_call: NA
v_call: TRBV14
clone_size: NA
j_call: TRBJ2-5
cdr3_aa: CASSQAQIGTQYF
cdr3_nt: TGTGCCAGCAGCCAAGCCCAGATAGGGACTCAGTACTTC

d_call: TRBD2
v_call: TRBV6-5
clone_size: few
j_call: TRBJ2-5
cdr3_aa: CASSYWGGETQYF
cdr3_nt: TGTGCCAGCAGTTACTGGGGAGGGGAGACCCAGTACTTC

d_call: NA
v_call: TRBV28
clone_size: NA
j_call: TRBJ2-1
cdr3_aa: CAAASLHEQFF
cdr3_nt: TGTGCCGCGGCATCCCTCCATGAGCAGTTCTTC

d_call: NA
v_call: TRBV7-9
clone_size: many
j_call: TRBJ2-7
cdr3_aa: CASSLGRENYEQYF
cdr3_nt: TGTGCCAGCAGCTTAGGACGGGAAAACTACGAGCAGTACTTC

d_call: TRBD1
v_call: TRBV5-1
clone_size: NA
j_call: TRBJ2-1
cdr3_aa: CASSRAWDRGDNEQFF
cdr3_nt: TGCGCCAGCAGCCGTGCCTGGGACAGGGGAGACAATGAGCAGTTCTTC

d_call: TRBD1
v_call: TRBV18
clone_size: few
j_call: TRBJ2-7
cdr3_aa: CASSPRAGGSYEQYF
cdr3_nt: TGTGCCAGCTCACCAAGGGCAGGGGGTTCCTACGAGCAGTACTTC

d_call: TRBD2
v_call: TRBV5-1
clone_size: NA
j_call: TRBJ2-1
cdr3_aa: CASSLELAEQFF
cdr3_nt: TGCGCCAGCAGCTTGGAACTAGCGGAGCAGTTCTTC

d_call: TRBD1
v_call: TRBV6-1
clone_size: NA
j_call: TRBJ1-1
cdr3_aa: CASSEQGQHRAEAFF
cdr3_nt: TGTGCCAGCAGTGAACAGGGACAGCACAGGGCTGAAGCTTTCTTT

d_call: NA
v_call: TRBV6-5
clone_size: few
j_call: TRBJ1-3
cdr3_aa: CASRNIGGSGNTIYF
cdr3_nt: TGTGCCAGCAGGAATATAGGAGGCTCTGGAAACACCATATATTTT

d_call: NA
v_call: TRBV6-5
clone_size: few
j_call: TRBJ2-7
cdr3_aa: CASLGGGRYAYEQYF
cdr3_nt: TGTGCCAGCCTGGGGGGCGGGAGATATGCCTACGAGCAGTACTTC

d_call: NA
v_call: TRBV7-2
clone_size: few
j_call: TRBJ1-1
cdr3_aa: CASSFQQGTEAFF
cdr3_nt: TGTGCCAGCAGCTTTCAACAGGGCACTGAAGCTTTCTTT

d_call: TRBD1
v_call: TRBV18
clone_size: NA
j_call: TRBJ1-1
cdr3_aa: CASSPDRGNTEAFF
cdr3_nt: TGTGCCAGCTCACCGGACAGGGGGAACACTGAAGCTTTCTTT

d_call: TRBD2
v_call: TRBV9
clone_size: few
j_call: TRBJ2-1
cdr3_aa: CASSISGGVRNEQFF
cdr3_nt: TGTGCCAGCAGCATTAGCGGGGGGGTTAGAAATGAGCAGTTCTTC

d_call: NA
v_call: TRBV6-5
clone_size: NA
j_call: TRBJ1-1
cdr3_aa: CASKNGFGTEAFF
cdr3_nt: TGTGCCAGCAAGAACGGGTTTGGGACTGAAGCTTTCTTT

d_call: NA
v_call: TRBV5-1
clone_size: few
j_call: TRBJ2-1
cdr3_aa: CASSPEQGRSYNEQFF
cdr3_nt: TGCGCCAGCAGCCCTGAACAGGGTCGCTCCTACAATGAGCAGTTCTTC

d_call: NA
v_call: TRBV4-2
clone_size: few
j_call: TRBJ1-2
cdr3_aa: CASRQAGAPYGYTF
cdr3_nt: TGTGCCAGCAGACAAGCAGGGGCGCCCTATGGCTACACCTTC

d_call: TRBD2
v_call: TRBV7-9
clone_size: NA
j_call: TRBJ2-2
cdr3_aa: CASSYLGLAGFGTGELFF
cdr3_nt: TGTGCCAGCAGCTACCTCGGACTAGCGGGCTTCGGGACCGGGGAGCTGTTTTTT

d_call: TRBD1
v_call: TRBV5-4
clone_size: few
j_call: TRBJ2-2
cdr3_aa: CASSLRTGNTGELFF
cdr3_nt: TGTGCCAGCAGCTTGCGGACAGGGAACACCGGGGAGCTGTTTTTT

d_call: TRBD1
v_call: TRBV5-1
clone_size: NA
j_call: TRBJ1-5
cdr3_aa: CASSFPRDRAYQPQHF
cdr3_nt: TGCGCCAGCAGCTTTCCCCGCGACAGGGCATATCAGCCCCAGCATTTT

d_call: NA
v_call: TRBV6-5
clone_size: few
j_call: TRBJ2-1
cdr3_aa: CASRLERLSYNEQFF
cdr3_nt: TGTGCCAGCAGACTCGAGCGGTTATCCTACAATGAGCAGTTCTTC

d_call: TRBD2
v_call: TRBV18
clone_size: NA
j_call: TRBJ2-1
cdr3_aa: CASSTELAGYNEQFF
cdr3_nt: TGTGCCAGCTCAACCGAGCTAGCGGGATACAATGAGCAGTTCTTC

d_call: NA
v_call: TRBV7-9
clone_size: many
j_call: TRBJ2-5
cdr3_aa: CASSPSGWKETQYF
cdr3_nt: TGTGCCAGCAGCCCCTCGGGGTGGAAAGAGACCCAGTACTTC

d_call: NA
v_call: TRBV18
clone_size: NA
j_call: TRBJ1-1
cdr3_aa: CASSPEQVTEAFF
cdr3_nt: TGTGCCAGCTCACCAGAACAGGTTACTGAAGCTTTCTTT

d_call: TRBD2
v_call: TRBV5-6
clone_size: NA
j_call: TRBJ2-3
cdr3_aa: CASSLIAGPTDTQYF
cdr3_nt: TGTGCCAGCAGCCTTATAGCGGGTCCCACAGATACGCAGTATTTT

d_call: TRBD2
v_call: TRBV5-4
clone_size: few
j_call: TRBJ2-5
cdr3_aa: CASSLGLAGVRGETQYF
cdr3_nt: TGTGCCAGCAGCTTGGGACTAGCGGGAGTACGAGGGGAGACCCAGTACTTC

d_call: TRBD1
v_call: TRBV7-3
clone_size: NA
j_call: TRBJ1-1
cdr3_aa: CASSVGQETEAFF
cdr3_nt: TGTGCCAGCAGCGTGGGACAGGAGACTGAAGCTTTCTTT

d_call: TRBD1
v_call: TRBV30
clone_size: few
j_call: TRBJ1-1
cdr3_aa: CASQGVFTEAFF
cdr3_nt: TGTGCCTCACAGGGGGTGTTCACTGAAGCTTTCTTT

d_call: TRBD2
v_call: TRBV2
clone_size: NA
j_call: TRBJ2-1
cdr3_aa: CASRILGLAGDEQFF
cdr3_nt: TGTGCCAGCAGGATCCTAGGACTAGCGGGAGATGAGCAGTTCTTC

d_call: NA
v_call: TRBV19
clone_size: few
j_call: TRBJ1-5
cdr3_aa: CASSKLGNQPQHF
cdr3_nt: TGTGCCAGTAGTAAACTCGGCAATCAGCCCCAGCATTTT

d_call: NA
v_call: TRBV18
clone_size: few
j_call: TRBJ2-1
cdr3_aa: CASSPGGSSYNEQFF
cdr3_nt: TGTGCCAGCTCACCCGGCGGTAGCTCCTACAATGAGCAGTTCTTC

d_call: TRBD1
v_call: TRBV6-1
clone_size: few
j_call: TRBJ2-7
cdr3_aa: CASRGTGGPYEQYF
cdr3_nt: TGTGCCAGCAGGGGGACAGGGGGACCCTACGAGCAGTACTTC

d_call: TRBD2
v_call: TRBV19
clone_size: NA
j_call: TRBJ2-7
cdr3_aa: CASSLTSGMDEQYF
cdr3_nt: TGTGCCAGTAGTTTGACTAGCGGGATGGACGAGCAGTACTTC

d_call: TRBD1
v_call: TRBV7-6
clone_size: NA
j_call: TRBJ2-1
cdr3_aa: CASSKDRVYNEQFF
cdr3_nt: TGTGCCAGCAGCAAGGACAGGGTTTACAATGAGCAGTTCTTC

d_call: TRBD1
v_call: TRBV6-1
clone_size: NA
j_call: TRBJ2-3
cdr3_aa: CASSAGQGYTDTQYF
cdr3_nt: TGTGCCAGCAGTGCGGGACAGGGGTACACAGATACGCAGTATTTT

d_call: NA
v_call: TRBV7-6
clone_size: NA
j_call: TRBJ2-5
cdr3_aa: CASSLGPVGGSKEQYF
cdr3_nt: TGTGCCAGCAGCTTAGGTCCTGTTGGCGGAAGTAAAGAGCAGTACTTC

d_call: TRBD1
v_call: TRBV30
clone_size: few
j_call: TRBJ1-5
cdr3_aa: CAYTPRGLSNQPQHF
cdr3_nt: TGTGCCTACACCCCGAGGGGGCTTAGCAATCAGCCCCAGCATTTT